Below are 20 T cell receptor beta chains sequenced from a single sample in a study of blood T cell repertoires in COVID-19. Some clones are missing from TCRdb's copy, which holds only in-frame ones; the method was immunoSEQ multiplex PCR. Of approximately 260,000 clones listed, approximately 79% are singletons. Sequenced: peripheral blood. All receptors come from a woman aged 40-49 years with active or convalescent COVID-19.

This clone appeared a single time. V is TRBV5-1 and J is TRBJ1-2; D perhaps matches TRBD1 (5 bases). V was pared by 2 bases and J by 3 bases, with 11 bases between. The germline V gene has CDR1 SGHRS and CDR2 YFSETQ. The CDR3 is 14 residues long. This CDR3 is CASSFPDRDYGYTF. The CDR3 coding sequence is TGCGCCAGCAGCTTCCCCGACAGAGACTATGGCTACACCTTC.

This clone was recorded a few times. J is TRBJ2-3 and V is TRBV28; 10 bases are a match to TRBD1. V shed 2 bases, J shed 4 bases, and the junction held 9 bases outside the gene matches. The CDR3 loop spans 17 amino acids. The V gene's germline CDR1 is MDHEN and CDR2 SYDVKM. The CDR3 is CASSLPRDRGYSDTQYF. The CDR3 DNA reads as TGTGCCAGCAGTTTACCCCGGGACAGGGGATATTCAGATACGCAGTATTTT.

The gene calls are TRBV10-1 and TRBJ1-1; 11 nucleotides line up with TRBD1. Germline CDR1 reads WNHNN; CDR2 reads SYGVQD (reference sequence). The CDR3 contains 15 residues. Trimming at V came to 2 bases and at J to 5 bases, leaving 4 bases not matched to a gene. DNA for the CDR3: TGCGCCAGCAGTGAGACCGGACAGGGGGCTACTGAAGCTTTCTTT. It specifies CASSETGQGATEAFF.

J is TRBJ2-5 and V is TRBV30; 8 nucleotides line up with TRBD1. This CDR3 contains 15 residues. V lost 3 bases to trimming and J lost 4 bases; unmatched junction nucleotides: 10. Germline assignment: CDR1 GTSNPN and CDR2 SVGIG (reference sequence). This chain's CDR3 is CAWRRGQASVETQYF. In DNA, the CDR3 is TGTGCCTGGAGGAGGGGACAGGCCTCGGTAGAGACCCAGTACTTC.

The chain uses TRBV9 and TRBJ2-1, with 10 bases lining up with TRBD2. Germline-derived CDR1 and CDR2 are SGDLS and YYNGEE. Losses at the gene ends were 0 bases for V and 1 base for J; bases not matched to a gene: 4. The CDR3 totals 17 residues. The CDR3 loop is CASSVEERGGSYNEQFF. The CDR3 nucleotides are TGTGCCAGCAGCGTAGAGGAGCGGGGGGGATCCTACAATGAGCAGTTCTTC.

The gene calls are TRBV5-1 and TRBJ1-6; TRBD1 matches 9 bases. The length of the CDR3 is 15 residues. CDR1 and CDR2 from the germline V gene are SGHRS and YFSETQ. With 6 bases clipped from V and 7 bases from J, the junction kept 8 bases outside the gene matches. The CDR3 region has the DNA TGCGCCAGCAACCGGGGACAGGGAGGCAATTCACCCCTCCACTTT. Translated, it gives CASNRGQGGNSPLHF.

The chain links TRBV5-1 to TRBJ1-2, with D uncertain. Trimming removed 5 bases from V and 3 bases from J, with 8 bases in between. The germline CDR1 and CDR2 sequences are SGHRS and YFSETQ. The CDR3 totals 12 residues. The CDR3 here is CASRLSDYGYTF. DNA of the CDR3: TGCGCCAGCAGGTTGTCAGACTATGGCTACACCTTC.

The J gene is TRBJ1-5, the V gene TRBV3-1 (or the pseudogene TRBV3-2); 8 bases agree with TRBD1. There are 19 residues in the CDR3. V trimming: 4 bases; J trimming: 0 bases; junction bases outside the gene matches: 14. Per the germline V gene, CDR1 is LGHDT and CDR2 is YNNKEL (reference sequence). CDR3 protein: CASSPKPGQVSYSNQPQHF. CDR3 DNA sequence: TGTGCCAGCAGCCCCAAACCGGGACAGGTTTCTTATAGCAATCAGCCCCAGCATTTT.

The chain has TRBV24-1 and TRBJ2-2, with 10 nucleotides matching TRBD1. The germline V gene encodes CDR1 KGHDR and CDR2 SFDVKD. This CDR3 comprises 14 residues. V lost 9 bases to trimming and J lost 8 bases; unmatched junction nucleotides: 8. Here the CDR3 reads CATADRGTRGELFF. Here the CDR3 DNA reads TGTGCCACCGCGGACAGGGGGACGAGGGGGGAGCTGTTTTTT.

V and J are TRBV5-1 and TRBJ1-3; TRBD1 aligns across 8 bases. The germline V gene has CDR1 SGHRS and CDR2 YFSETQ. CDR3 size: 16 residues. The junction had 6 bases not matched to a gene; V was cut back by 0 bases and J by 4 bases. The CDR3 coding sequence is TGCGCCAGCAGCTTGGTCGCAGGGGGCTTAGGAAACACCATATATTTT. Translation gives CASSLVAGGLGNTIYF.

This clone showed up just once. V usage is TRBV5-6 and J usage is TRBJ1-4; 12 bases align to TRBD1. This CDR3 has 15 amino acids. Looked up from germline, CDR1 is SGHDT and CDR2 is YYEEEE. The trim removed 4 bases at V and 5 bases at J, leaving 3 bases unmatched. The CDR3 DNA sequence: TGTGCCAGCAGCCGGGGACAGGGGGCCAATGAAAAACTGTTTTTT. Protein product: CASSRGQGANEKLFF.

The V gene is TRBV2, the J gene TRBJ2-3; TRBD1 matches at 8 bases. The CDR3 consists of 16 residues. V lost 6 bases and J lost 4; bases outside the gene matches: 12. The germline V gene encodes CDR1 SNHLY and CDR2 FYNNEI. The chain's CDR3 is CASRKTGVFAADTQYF. The CDR3 region has the DNA TGTGCCAGCAGGAAGACAGGGGTGTTTGCAGCAGATACGCAGTATTTT.

CDR3 amino acids: CASRGQASSGNTIYF. The CDR3 DNA reads TGCGCCAGCAGAGGACAGGCCTCGTCTGGAAACACCATATATTTT. The chain joins TRBV5-1 to TRBJ1-3, with TRBD1 identical over 7 bases. Germline CDR1 SGHRS, CDR2 YFSETQ. Trimming took 5 bases from V and 1 from J; bases not matched to a gene: 6. CDR3 size: 15 residues.

The rearrangement links TRBV28 to TRBJ1-2; TRBD1 aligns across 9 bases. The CDR3 is 14 amino acids. From germline, CDR1 is MDHEN and CDR2 SYDVKM. Unmatched junction bases numbered 6, after V lost 6 bases and J lost 4 bases. The CDR3 sequence: CASRPQGAGYGYTF. CDR3 bases: TGTGCCAGCAGACCACAGGGGGCAGGCTATGGCTACACCTTC.

The chain combines TRBV18 with TRBJ2-2, with a tentative D call TRBD1 (6 bases). V was pared by 4 bases and J by 0 bases, with 18 bases between. Germline lookup yields CDR1 KGHSH and CDR2 LQKENI. The CDR3 is 18 amino acids. The CDR3 DNA reads TGTGCCAGCTCACTCGGCATACAGGGAAGGACGAACACCGGGGAGCTGTTTTTT. It specifies CASSLGIQGRTNTGELFF.

This sequence joins TRBV19 and TRBJ1-1; 8 bases are shared with TRBD1. The CDR3 is 14 residues long. Trimming at V came to 8 bases and at J to 3 bases, leaving 8 bases not matched to a gene. Germline V gene sequence: CDR1 LNHDA, CDR2 SQIVND (reference sequence). The CDR3 sequence: CASLGTGRDTEAFF. As DNA, the CDR3 is TGTGCCAGTCTTGGGACAGGCAGGGACACTGAAGCTTTCTTT.

This clone showed up just once. The chain joins TRBV5-1 to TRBJ2-1, with 9 bases matching TRBD1. The CDR3 extends over 15 amino acids. Trimming took 4 bases from V and 9 from J; bases not matched to a gene: 11. Looked up from germline, CDR1 is SGHRS and CDR2 is YFSETQ. The CDR3 sequence is CASSDGTGWVSEQFF. Written as DNA, the CDR3 is TGCGCCAGCAGCGATGGGACAGGGTGGGTTAGTGAGCAGTTCTTC.

The V gene is TRBV7-8, the J gene TRBJ2-5; TRBD2 agrees at 8 bases. Germline-derived CDR1 and CDR2 are SGHVS and FQNEAQ. The V gene end was trimmed by 0 bases and the J gene end by 7 bases; junction bases not matched to a gene: 10. The CDR3 spans 16 residues. The CDR3 region is CASSLAGAGGLGTQYF. CDR3 nucleotides: TGTGCCAGCAGCTTAGCGGGCGCGGGGGGCCTGGGGACCCAGTACTTC.

This chain joins TRBV12-5 and TRBJ1-1; possibly TRBD1 for D (5 bases). The CDR3 contains 14 residues. Germline CDR1 LGHNT, CDR2 FRNRAP. V dropped 1 base and J dropped 0 bases, with 6 bases sitting between them. The DNA for the CDR3 is TGTGCTAGTGGTTTGGGACAGTTGAACACTGAAGCTTTCTTT. It translates to CASGLGQLNTEAFF.

V is TRBV18 and J is TRBJ2-4; tentatively, D is TRBD1 (6 bases). The germline gives CDR1 KGHSH, CDR2 LQKENI. CDR3 length equals 20 residues. V was shortened by 2 bases and J by 0 bases, with 23 bases between the two germline ends. The CDR3 sequence: CASSPSTLTGTPLAKNIQYF. CDR3 nucleotide sequence: TGTGCCAGCTCACCATCTACGTTAACCGGGACACCTCTAGCCAAAAACATTCAGTACTTC. Variable domain in full (rest from reference TRBV18 and TRBJ2-4): NAGVMQNPRHLVRRRGQEARLRCSPMKGHSHVYWYRQLPEEGLKFMVYLQKENIIDESGMPKERFSAEFPKEGPSILRIQQVVRGDSAAYFCASSPSTLTGTPLAKNIQYFGAGTRLSVL.